The clone carrying this T cell receptor (beta chain) was observed a handful of times. The antigen is unknown. This was the immunoSEQ v3.0 assay at survey level. Some clones are missing from TCRdb's copy, which holds only in-frame ones; the method was immunoSEQ multiplex PCR. The sample comprises under 20,000 clones, approximately 75% of which are singletons, and approximately 9.1% rests with the top ten. CDR3 size: 13 residues. V dropped 6 bases and J dropped 1 base, with 11 bases sitting between them. Germline CDR1 reads SGHDT; CDR2 reads YYEEEE. This entry belongs to a study of long-term antiretroviral therapy in people with HIV. For the study at large: Collection of the earliest samples took place about a decade ahead of the 2015 immediate-ART recommendation. Findings and limits, study-wide: Nothing was known about ART adherence, viral resistance or changes in therapy.

The chain has TRBV5-6 and TRBJ2-7; unclear D gene. The clonotype comes from a young man with HIV. This sample comprised unsorted PBMCs, obtained 0.3 years after starting antiretroviral therapy. CDR3 DNA: TGTGCCAGCACCTTACTCGATTCCTACGAGCAGTACTTC. Translated: CASTLLDSYEQYF. The full variable domain, completed using reference TRBV5-6 and TRBJ2-7, is DAGVTQSPTHLIKTRGQQVTLRCSPKSGHDTVSWYQQALGQGPQFIFQYYEEEERQRGNFPDRFSGHQFPNYSSELNVNALLLGDSALYLCASTLLDSYEQYFGPGTRLTVT.